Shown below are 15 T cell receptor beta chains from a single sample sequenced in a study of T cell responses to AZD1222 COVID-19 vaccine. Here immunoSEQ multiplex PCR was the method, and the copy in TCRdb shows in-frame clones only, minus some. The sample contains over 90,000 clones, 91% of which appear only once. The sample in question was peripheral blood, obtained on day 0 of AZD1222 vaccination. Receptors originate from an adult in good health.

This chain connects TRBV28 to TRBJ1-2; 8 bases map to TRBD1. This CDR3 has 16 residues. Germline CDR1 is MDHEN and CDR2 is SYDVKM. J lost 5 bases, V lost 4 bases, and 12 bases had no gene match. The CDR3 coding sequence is TGTGCCAGCAGTTCCCCCGCTGGGGACAGGATTTATGGCTACACCTTC. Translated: CASSSPAGDRIYGYTF.

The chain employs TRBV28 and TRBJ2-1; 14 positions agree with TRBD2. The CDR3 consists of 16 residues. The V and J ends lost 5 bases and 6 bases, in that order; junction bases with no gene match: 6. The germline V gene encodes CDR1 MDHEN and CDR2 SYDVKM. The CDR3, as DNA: TGTGCCAGCAGTAGACTAGCGGGAGGGTGGGTCAATGAGCAGTTCTTC. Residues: CASSRLAGGWVNEQFF.

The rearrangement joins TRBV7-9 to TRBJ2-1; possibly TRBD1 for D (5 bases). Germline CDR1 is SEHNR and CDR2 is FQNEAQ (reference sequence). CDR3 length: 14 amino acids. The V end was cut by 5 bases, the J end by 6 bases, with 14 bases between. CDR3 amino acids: CASSPGIPPNEQFF. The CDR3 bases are TGTGCCAGCAGCCCAGGGATCCCTCCCAATGAGCAGTTCTTC.

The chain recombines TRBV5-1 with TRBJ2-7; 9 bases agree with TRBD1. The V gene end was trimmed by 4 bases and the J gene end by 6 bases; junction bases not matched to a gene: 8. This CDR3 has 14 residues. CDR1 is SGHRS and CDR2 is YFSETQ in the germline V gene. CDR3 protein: CASSASGQGLEQYF. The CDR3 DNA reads TGCGCCAGCAGCGCGTCGGGACAGGGTCTCGAGCAGTACTTC.

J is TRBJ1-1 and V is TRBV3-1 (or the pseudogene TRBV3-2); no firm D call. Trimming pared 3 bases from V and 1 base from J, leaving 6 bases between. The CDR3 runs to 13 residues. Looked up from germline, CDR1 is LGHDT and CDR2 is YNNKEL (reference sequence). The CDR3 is CASSQGSNTEAFF. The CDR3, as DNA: TGTGCCAGCAGCCAGGGGTCGAACACTGAAGCTTTCTTT.

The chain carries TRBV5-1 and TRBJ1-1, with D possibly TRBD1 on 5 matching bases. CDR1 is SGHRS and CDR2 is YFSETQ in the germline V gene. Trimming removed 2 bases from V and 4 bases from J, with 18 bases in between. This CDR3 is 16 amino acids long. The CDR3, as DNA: TGCGCCAGCAGCTTATTTTGGAGTGGGGCGACCACTGAAGCTTTCTTT. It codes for CASSLFWSGATTEAFF.

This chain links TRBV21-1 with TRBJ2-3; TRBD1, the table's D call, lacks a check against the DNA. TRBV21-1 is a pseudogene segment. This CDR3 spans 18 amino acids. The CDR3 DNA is TGTGCCAGCAGCAAAGCGGGACAGACTAAAGCAGGGGTTGATACGCAGTATTTT. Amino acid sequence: CASSKAGQTKAGVDTQYF.

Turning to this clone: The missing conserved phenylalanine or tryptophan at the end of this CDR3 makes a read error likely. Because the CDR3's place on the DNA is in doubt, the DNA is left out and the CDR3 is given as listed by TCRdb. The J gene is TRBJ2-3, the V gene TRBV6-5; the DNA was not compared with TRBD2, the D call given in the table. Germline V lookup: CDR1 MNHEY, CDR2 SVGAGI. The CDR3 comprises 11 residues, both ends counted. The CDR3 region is CASRTGTTTTI.

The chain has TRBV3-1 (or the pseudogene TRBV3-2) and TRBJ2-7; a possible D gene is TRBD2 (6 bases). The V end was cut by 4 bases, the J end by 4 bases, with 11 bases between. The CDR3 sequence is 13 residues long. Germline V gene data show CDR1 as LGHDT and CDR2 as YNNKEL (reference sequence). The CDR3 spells CASSPGLNYEQYF. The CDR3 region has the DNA TGTGCCAGCAGCCCGGGACTGAATTACGAGCAGTACTTC.

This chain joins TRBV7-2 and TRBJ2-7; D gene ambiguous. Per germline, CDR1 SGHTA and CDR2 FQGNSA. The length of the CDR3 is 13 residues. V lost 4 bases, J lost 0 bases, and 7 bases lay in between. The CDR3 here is CASSSKSSYEQYF. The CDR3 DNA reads TGTGCCAGCAGCTCCAAATCCTCCTACGAGCAGTACTTC.

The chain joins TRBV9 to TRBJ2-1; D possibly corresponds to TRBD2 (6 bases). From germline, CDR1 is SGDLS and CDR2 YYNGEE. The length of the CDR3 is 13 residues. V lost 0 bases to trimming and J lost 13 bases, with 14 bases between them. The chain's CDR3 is CASSVDIFGLQFF. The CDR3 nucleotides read TGTGCCAGCAGCGTAGATATCTTTGGACTACAGTTCTTC.

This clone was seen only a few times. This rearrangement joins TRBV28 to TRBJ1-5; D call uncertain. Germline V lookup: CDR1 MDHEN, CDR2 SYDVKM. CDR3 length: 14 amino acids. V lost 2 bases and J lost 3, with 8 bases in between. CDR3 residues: CASSLKLNNQPQHF. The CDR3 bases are TGTGCCAGCAGTTTAAAACTGAACAATCAGCCCCAGCATTTT. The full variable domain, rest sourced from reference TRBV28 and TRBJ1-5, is DVKVTQSSRYLVKRTGEKVFLECVQDMDHENMFWYRQDPGLGLRLIYFSYDVKMKEKGDIPEGYSVSREKKERFSLILESASTNQTSMYLCASSLKLNNQPQHFGDGTRLSIL.

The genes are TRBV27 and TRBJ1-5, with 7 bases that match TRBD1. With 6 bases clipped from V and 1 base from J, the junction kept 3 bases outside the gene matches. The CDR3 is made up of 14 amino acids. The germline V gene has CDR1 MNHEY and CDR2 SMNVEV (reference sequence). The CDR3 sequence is CASRPQGSNQPQHF. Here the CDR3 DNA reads TGTGCCAGCAGGCCACAGGGGAGCAATCAGCCCCAGCATTTT.

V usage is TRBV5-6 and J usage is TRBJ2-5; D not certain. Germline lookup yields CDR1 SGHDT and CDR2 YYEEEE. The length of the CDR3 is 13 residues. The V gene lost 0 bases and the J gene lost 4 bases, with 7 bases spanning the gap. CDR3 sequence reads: CASSLARGETQYF. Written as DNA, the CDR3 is TGTGCCAGCAGCTTGGCGAGAGGAGAGACCCAGTACTTC.

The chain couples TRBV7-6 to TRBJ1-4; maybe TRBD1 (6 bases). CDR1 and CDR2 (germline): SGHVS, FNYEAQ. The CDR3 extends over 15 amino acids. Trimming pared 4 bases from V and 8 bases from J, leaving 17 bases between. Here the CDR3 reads CASSSWGQGSEKLFF. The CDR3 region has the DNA TGTGCCAGCAGCTCCTGGGGGCAGGGCTCAGAAAAACTGTTTTTT. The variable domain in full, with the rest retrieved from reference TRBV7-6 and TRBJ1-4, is GAGVSQSPRYKVTKRGQDVALRCDPISGHVSLYWYRQALGQGPEFLTYFNYEAQQDKSGLPNDRFSAERPEGSISTLTIQRTEQRDSAMYRCASSSWGQGSEKLFFGSGTQLSVL.